This is a list of T cell receptor beta chains from one sample in a study of blood T cell repertoires in COVID-19. Sequenced by immunoSEQ multiplex PCR; TCRdb stores in-frame clones only, minus some. The table shows 120,000 or so clones, with 70% to 90% occurring only once. The material sequenced was peripheral blood. The receptor source for this set is a human donor in a cohort sampled during active COVID-19. Each CDR3 is given with its conserved first and last residue. The order of the fields is D gene, V gene, clone size, J gene, CDR3 DNA, CDR3 protein. The D gene is left open where the match is weak. Some rows have no size entry. The others give once, few or many, or a class for an expanded clone.

.	TRBV6-6	.	TRBJ2-5	TGTGCCAGCAGTTACTTGGGGGGGCGGGAGACCCAGTACTTC	CASSYLGGRETQYF
TRBD1	TRBV11-2	.	TRBJ2-7	TGTGCCAGCAGCTCCCCGGTCCGGGACAGACCTTACGAGCAGTACTTC	CASSSPVRDRPYEQYF
.	TRBV3-1/TRBV3-2	.	TRBJ2-7	TGTGCCAGCAGCCAGATACAGGGATACGAGCAGTACTTC	CASSQIQGYEQYF
TRBD1	TRBV28	.	TRBJ1-6	TGTGCCAGCAGTGTAGGGGGCGGGGATTCACCCCTCCACTTT	CASSVGGGDSPLHF
.	TRBV4-2	.	TRBJ1-6	TGTGCCAGCAGCCAACCTTCGGGGGAGACACCGCTCCACTTT	CASSQPSGETPLHF
TRBD1	TRBV12-3/TRBV12-4	.	TRBJ1-3	TGTGCCAGCAGTTACAGGGGACGAAACACCATATATTTT	CASSYRGRNTIYF
.	TRBV6-5	.	TRBJ2-6	TGTGCCAGCAGTTACAGCGGTCTCTCTGGGGCCAACGTCCTGACTTTC	CASSYSGLSGANVLTF
.	TRBV9	.	TRBJ2-5	TGTGCCAGCAGCGTAGCCGGGTACCAAGAGACCCAGTACTTC	CASSVAGYQETQYF
.	TRBV5-1	.	TRBJ2-3	TGCGCCAGCGAAACAACAGGGTCGGGTGGAACGCAGTATTTT	CASETTGSGGTQYF
.	TRBV2	few	TRBJ1-1	TGTGCCAGCAGTCAGGGGAGGAACACTGAAGCTTTCTTT	CASSQGRNTEAFF
TRBD2	TRBV5-4	.	TRBJ2-3	TGTGCCAGCAGCTTGGGTGGACTAGGCACAGATACGCAGTATTTT	CASSLGGLGTDTQYF
.	TRBV30	few	TRBJ1-5	TGTGCCTGGAGTGTACAGGGAGGGGTTCAGCCCCAGCATTTT	CAWSVQGGVQPQHF
TRBD2	TRBV4-2	.	TRBJ2-3	TGTGCCAGCAGCCAAGATGTGGCGGGAGTAGGAGATACGCAGTATTTT	CASSQDVAGVGDTQYF
.	TRBV5-1	.	TRBJ2-7	TGCGCCAGCAGCTCCCAACCCGACAGTTACGAGCAGTACTTC	CASSSQPDSYEQYF
TRBD1	TRBV12-5	.	TRBJ2-7	TGTGCTAGTGGCCTCCGGGACAGATACGAGCAGTACTTC	CASGLRDRYEQYF
TRBD2	TRBV27	.	TRBJ2-2	TGTGCCAGCAGTCCAGGGACTAGCGGGGGGGCCGGGGAGCTGTTTTTT	CASSPGTSGGAGELFF
TRBD2	TRBV28	.	TRBJ2-7	TGTGCCAGCAGCCCGGGAGGACCTAAGGGAGTCTACGAGCAGTACTTC	CASSPGGPKGVYEQYF
TRBD2	TRBV5-1	.	TRBJ2-2	TGCGCCAGCAGCTTGGGGCCCGGGACTAGCGGGAGTGGGGAGCTGTTTTTT	CASSLGPGTSGSGELFF
.	TRBV6-4	.	TRBJ1-5	TGTGCCAGCAGTGACAACCAAGGCGGTAGCAATCAGCCCCAGCATTTT	CASSDNQGGSNQPQHF
TRBD2	TRBV2	.	TRBJ2-1	TGTGCCAGCAAGGGTTGGGGGACTAGCGGGAAGGATGAGCAGTTCTTC	CASKGWGTSGKDEQFF
TRBD2	TRBV4-1	.	TRBJ2-3	TGCGCCAGCAGCCACCTCGTAGCGGGGGGCACAGATACGCAGTATTTT	CASSHLVAGGTDTQYF
.	TRBV6-1	.	TRBJ1-2	TGTGCCAGCAGTGAAGAAGAGCCCGTCCGCGGCTACACCTTC	CASSEEEPVRGYTF
.	TRBV24-1	.	TRBJ1-5	TGTGCCACCAGTGGTAGGGACACTAATCAGCCCCAGCATTTT	CATSGRDTNQPQHF
TRBD1	TRBV2	.	TRBJ1-2	TGTGCCAGCAGCTTGGGACAGCCCGACTATGGCTACACCTTC	CASSLGQPDYGYTF
TRBD1	TRBV7-2	.	TRBJ1-3	TGTGCCAGCAGCTTGACGCAGGGGGCATACACCATATATTTT	CASSLTQGAYTIYF
.	TRBV5-1	few	TRBJ2-7	TGCGCCAGCAGCTACGGGGACTCTACCTACGAGCAGTACTTC	CASSYGDSTYEQYF
TRBD1	TRBV10-3	once	TRBJ1-1	TGTGCCATCAGTGAGGTGACAGGGGGCGGGAACACTGAAGCTTTCTTT	CAISEVTGGGNTEAFF
.	TRBV6-1	.	TRBJ2-7	TGTGCCAGCAGTGAAGCAGCGCAGAAGCAGTACTTC	CASSEAAQKQYF
.	TRBV7-9	.	TRBJ2-7	TGTGCCAGCAGCTTAGTCGGGAGAAGCTACGAGCAGTACTTC	CASSLVGRSYEQYF
.	TRBV24-1	.	TRBJ2-3	TGTGCCACCAGTGATTTAGGGCGGGCGAGCACAGATACGCAGTATTTT	CATSDLGRASTDTQYF
TRBD2	TRBV7-6	many	TRBJ2-5	TGTGCCAGCAGCTTAGTAGGCGGGAGAGGGGAGACCCAGTACTTC	CASSLVGGRGETQYF
.	TRBV25-1	.	TRBJ1-4	TGTGCCAGCAGTGAATCCATACATCGGGGGGCAAGGGAAAAACTGTTTTTT	CASSESIHRGAREKLFF
.	TRBV7-9	.	TRBJ2-5	TGTGCCAGCAGTCAAACGACAGGTCAAGAGACCCAGTACTTC	CASSQTTGQETQYF
TRBD2	TRBV5-6	.	TRBJ2-7	TGTGCCAGCAGCAGTAGCGGGGTGACCTACGAGCAGTACTTC	CASSSSGVTYEQYF
TRBD2	TRBV4-2	.	TRBJ2-6	TGTGCCAGCAGCCCGATGGTCCTAGCGGGAGGGACTGGGGCCAACGTCCTGACTTTC	CASSPMVLAGGTGANVLTF